A selection of T cell receptor beta chains follows, all from one sample in a study of T cell responses to AZD1222 COVID-19 vaccine. TCRdb's table, derived via immunoSEQ multiplex PCR, lists solely in-frame clones and lacks some. The profile shows around 200,000 clones, 88% of them singletons. This material consisted of peripheral blood, taken on day 0 of AZD1222 vaccination. These receptors were collected from an adult in good health. Each CDR3 is given with its conserved first and last residue. D genes are given only for firm matches. Size is omitted from some rows. Given values are once, few, many or a class for expanded clones.

D gene	J gene	clone size	V gene	CDR3 DNA	CDR3 protein
-	TRBJ1-2	-	TRBV10-3	TGTGCCATCAGTGTCCGGGGTCTGGATGGCTACACCTTC	CAISVRGLDGYTF
-	TRBJ1-2	-	TRBV11-2	TGTGCCAGCAGCTTAGTAGGGGATCATGGCTACACCTTC	CASSLVGDHGYTF
-	TRBJ1-4	-	TRBV10-1	TGCGCCAGCAGTGAAGGGGGGTCGAGAGAAAAACTGTTTTTT	CASSEGGSREKLFF
TRBD2	TRBJ2-2	-	TRBV6-1	TGTGCCAGCAGTGACCAATCCAGCGGGGGGATATCGACGTGGGAGCTGTTTTTT	CASSDQSSGGISTWELFF
-	TRBJ2-1	-	TRBV3-1/TRBV3-2	TGTGCCAGCAGCCAAGTGGTAAGGGGAAAGGACAATGAGCAGTTCTTC	CASSQVVRGKDNEQFF
TRBD2	TRBJ2-7	-	TRBV7-3	TGTGCCAGCAGCGCGGGACTAGCAGGCGAGCAGTACTTC	CASSAGLAGEQYF
-	TRBJ2-3	-	TRBV9	TGTGCCAGCAGCGGGGGGAGCGATACGCAGTATTTT	CASSGGSDTQYF
TRBD1	TRBJ1-3	-	TRBV18	TGTGCCAGCTCGCTCGGGACAGGGCAAGGAAACACCATATATTTT	CASSLGTGQGNTIYF
-	TRBJ1-6	-	TRBV10-3	TGTGCCATCAGCTGGGACGCCAGAAATTCACCCCTCCACTTT	CAISWDARNSPLHF
-	TRBJ1-4	-	TRBV4-2	TGTGCCAGCAGCCAAGATCCGGGGGGGAGGGCTAATGAAAAACTGTTTTTT	CASSQDPGGRANEKLFF
-	TRBJ1-2	-	TRBV6-5	TGTGCCAGCAGTATTAAGGGAGGTGGGGGCTACACCTTC	CASSIKGGGGYTF
-	TRBJ2-3	-	TRBV4-3	TGCGCCAGCAGCCAAGATGTAAGGGGCACAGATACGCAGTATTTT	CASSQDVRGTDTQYF
-	TRBJ2-7	-	TRBV28	TGTGCCACCAGGCCGACGGGCTATAGGAACGAGCAGTACTTC	CATRPTGYRNEQYF
TRBD1	TRBJ1-2	-	TRBV5-1	TGCGCCAGCAGCATGGGACAGGCTAACTATGGCTACACCTTC	CASSMGQANYGYTF
-	TRBJ1-2	-	TRBV4-1	TGCGCCAGCAGCCAAGAAGATAGGGGGGAGAACTATGGCTACACCTTC	CASSQEDRGENYGYTF
TRBD1	TRBJ1-2	-	TRBV9	TGTGCCAGCAGCGCCACAGGGGGCGGTCGTTCTGGCTACACCTTC	CASSATGGGRSGYTF
-	TRBJ1-4	few	TRBV7-9	TGTGCCAGCAGCCGGACTGGGGGGACTGAAAAACTGTTTTTT	CASSRTGGTEKLFF
-	TRBJ2-3	-	TRBV27	TGTGCCAGCAGTTTATTTCTGGGGACAGATACGCAGTATTTT	CASSLFLGTDTQYF
-	TRBJ1-4	once	TRBV5-1	TGCGCCAGCAGCTTAGGCTCGGGGAATGAAAAACTGTTTTTT	CASSLGSGNEKLFF
-	TRBJ2-1	-	TRBV29-1	TGCAGCTCGGGGCGAAATGAGCAGTTCTTC	CSSGRNEQFF
-	TRBJ2-2	-	TRBV2	TGTGCCAGCAGTACCGGGACCGGTAGTATGTTTTTT	CASSTGTGSMFF
-	TRBJ1-1	once	TRBV4-2	TGTGCCAGCAGCCGAGAGGACAGGAACACTGAAGCTTTCTTT	CASSREDRNTEAFF
-	TRBJ1-1	-	TRBV5-1	TGCGCCAGCAGCTTAGGGTGGCGGGGGGCCGCTGAAGCTTTCTTT	CASSLGWRGAAEAFF
TRBD2	TRBJ2-7	-	TRBV3-1/TRBV3-2	TGTGCCAGCAGCTTCGGAAATGGCATTAGCGGGAGGTACGAGCAGTACTTC	CASSFGNGISGRYEQYF
TRBD1	TRBJ1-2	-	TRBV2	TGTGCCAGCAGTGGGACAGGGGCCTCCGGAGGGGGCTACACCTTC	CASSGTGASGGGYTF
TRBD1	TRBJ2-2	-	TRBV27	TGTGCCAGCAGTTTCGACAGGGCGGCCGGGGAGCTGTTTTTT	CASSFDRAAGELFF
-	TRBJ2-7	-	TRBV25-1	TGTGCCAGCTCCGGGCGGACAGTTTACGAGCAGTACTTC	CASSGRTVYEQYF
TRBD1	TRBJ1-1	-	TRBV5-1	TGCGCCAGCAGCTTGGAACCGCAGGGGCAGGGGGCTTTGAGACGGGATACTGAAGCTTTCTTT	CASSLEPQGQGALRRDTEAFF
-	TRBJ2-1	-	TRBV3-1/TRBV3-2	TGTGCCAGCAGCCAAGAGGGACCTCTTCCACCCTACAATGAGCAGTTCTTC	CASSQEGPLPPYNEQFF
-	TRBJ2-7	-	TRBV5-1	TGCGCCAGCAGCCTGAACTACGAGCAGTACTTC	CASSLNYEQYF